A selection of T cell receptor beta chains follows, all from one sample in a study of blood T cells in healthy people across ages. TCRdb processed the 5' RACE reads anew with MiXCR; each CDR3 protein has one entry. The sample includes more than 1 million distinct CDR3 sequences, more than 35% seen only once; the top ten take approximately 17%. The specimen sequenced was blood. The receptors stem from a woman aged 60-75 years in good health. CDR3s leave out the opening cysteine and the closing phenylalanine or tryptophan. The order of the fields is J gene, V gene, CDR3 protein.

j_call: TRBJ2-6
v_call: TRBV5-1
cdr3_aa: ASSLDRGESGANVLT

j_call: TRBJ2-3
v_call: TRBV27
cdr3_aa: ASSTVGRSDTQY

j_call: TRBJ2-7
v_call: TRBV20-1
cdr3_aa: SASRGLNYEQY

j_call: TRBJ1-5
v_call: TRBV11-2
cdr3_aa: ASSEGTHQPQH

j_call: TRBJ2-1
v_call: TRBV11-2
cdr3_aa: ASSPQYNEQF

j_call: TRBJ2-3
v_call: TRBV6-2/TRBV6-3
cdr3_aa: ASRGGIMNTQY

j_call: TRBJ2-2
v_call: TRBV6-5
cdr3_aa: ASSYGGTSSGELF

j_call: TRBJ2-7
v_call: TRBV7-9
cdr3_aa: ASSMDRSYEQY

j_call: TRBJ2-7
v_call: TRBV12-3/TRBV12-4
cdr3_aa: ASSYSGRAEEY

j_call: TRBJ2-7
v_call: TRBV4-2
cdr3_aa: ASSPVGTSAYEQY

j_call: TRBJ2-5
v_call: TRBV20-1
cdr3_aa: SASVQGIGGRSGTQY

j_call: TRBJ2-7
v_call: TRBV29-1
cdr3_aa: SVALGAGAYEQY

j_call: TRBJ2-5
v_call: TRBV23-1
cdr3_aa: ASRFPGASRAQY

j_call: TRBJ1-2
v_call: TRBV7-2
cdr3_aa: ASSLSENYGYT

j_call: TRBJ2-7
v_call: TRBV4-1
cdr3_aa: ASSQEIGSSYEQY

j_call: TRBJ2-7
v_call: TRBV19
cdr3_aa: ASSKGGLSEQY

j_call: TRBJ1-2
v_call: TRBV15
cdr3_aa: ATSSGRGANYGYT

j_call: TRBJ2-7
v_call: TRBV5-1
cdr3_aa: ASSRMDRGPLYEQY

j_call: TRBJ2-5
v_call: TRBV27
cdr3_aa: ASRRDFEETQY

j_call: TRBJ2-1
v_call: TRBV5-1
cdr3_aa: ASSKHRDSRGNEQF

j_call: TRBJ1-5
v_call: TRBV6-5
cdr3_aa: ASSVTRDNHQPQH

j_call: TRBJ2-7
v_call: TRBV5-1
cdr3_aa: ASSQDPRGEQY

j_call: TRBJ2-1
v_call: TRBV28
cdr3_aa: ASSLTRVESYNEQF

j_call: TRBJ2-7
v_call: TRBV7-2
cdr3_aa: ASSPRTGRSSYEQY

j_call: TRBJ2-1
v_call: TRBV5-1
cdr3_aa: ASSGTGFNEQF

j_call: TRBJ2-3
v_call: TRBV7-8
cdr3_aa: ASSPRTSGSWGTDTQY

j_call: TRBJ2-1
v_call: TRBV4-2
cdr3_aa: ASSQDLSGKVNEQF

j_call: TRBJ2-3
v_call: TRBV10-3
cdr3_aa: AISAGGSADTQY

j_call: TRBJ2-5
v_call: TRBV7-9
cdr3_aa: ASSLGLAGMQY

j_call: -
v_call: TRBV12-3/TRBV12-4
cdr3_aa: ASSNRTSGRQTQY

j_call: TRBJ2-6
v_call: TRBV7-2
cdr3_aa: ASSLGIYSGANVLT

j_call: TRBJ2-7
v_call: TRBV4-1
cdr3_aa: ASSPSTGLVSYEQY

j_call: TRBJ2-3
v_call: TRBV12-5
cdr3_aa: ASGKGQGTTDTQY

j_call: TRBJ1-2
v_call: TRBV5-1
cdr3_aa: ASSLSRQDRGQDGYT

j_call: TRBJ2-3
v_call: TRBV7-3
cdr3_aa: ASSSVRGSTDTQY

j_call: TRBJ2-1
v_call: TRBV18
cdr3_aa: ASSASDRVEQF

j_call: TRBJ2-1
v_call: TRBV6-6
cdr3_aa: ASSYGRDRGNGQF

j_call: TRBJ2-6
v_call: TRBV23-1
cdr3_aa: ASSSPGNSGANVLT